This TCR beta chain was sequenced in a study of shared clonotypes between healthy human individuals. TCRdb's copy holds only in-frame clones and misses some; the assay was immunoSEQ multiplex PCR. The table has around 1.1 million clones, approximately 75% seen once. This CDR3 comprises 11 residues. V was shortened by 4 bases and J by 10 bases, with 11 bases between the two germline ends. CDR1 and CDR2 (germline): DFQATT, SNEGSKA (reference sequence). This clone was observed a handful of times. This receptor was obtained from a young man in good health. Some clones in this sample may be carry-over from other donors' samples. V and J are TRBV20-1 and TRBJ2-1; weak D call: TRBD2 (6 bases). Sequenced: memory CD4+ T cells from PBMCs. Subset here: CD45RA-negative fraction. CDR3 nucleotide sequence: TGCAGTGCTACAGAGGGGAGGGAGCAGTTCTTC. Protein product: CSATEGREQFF.